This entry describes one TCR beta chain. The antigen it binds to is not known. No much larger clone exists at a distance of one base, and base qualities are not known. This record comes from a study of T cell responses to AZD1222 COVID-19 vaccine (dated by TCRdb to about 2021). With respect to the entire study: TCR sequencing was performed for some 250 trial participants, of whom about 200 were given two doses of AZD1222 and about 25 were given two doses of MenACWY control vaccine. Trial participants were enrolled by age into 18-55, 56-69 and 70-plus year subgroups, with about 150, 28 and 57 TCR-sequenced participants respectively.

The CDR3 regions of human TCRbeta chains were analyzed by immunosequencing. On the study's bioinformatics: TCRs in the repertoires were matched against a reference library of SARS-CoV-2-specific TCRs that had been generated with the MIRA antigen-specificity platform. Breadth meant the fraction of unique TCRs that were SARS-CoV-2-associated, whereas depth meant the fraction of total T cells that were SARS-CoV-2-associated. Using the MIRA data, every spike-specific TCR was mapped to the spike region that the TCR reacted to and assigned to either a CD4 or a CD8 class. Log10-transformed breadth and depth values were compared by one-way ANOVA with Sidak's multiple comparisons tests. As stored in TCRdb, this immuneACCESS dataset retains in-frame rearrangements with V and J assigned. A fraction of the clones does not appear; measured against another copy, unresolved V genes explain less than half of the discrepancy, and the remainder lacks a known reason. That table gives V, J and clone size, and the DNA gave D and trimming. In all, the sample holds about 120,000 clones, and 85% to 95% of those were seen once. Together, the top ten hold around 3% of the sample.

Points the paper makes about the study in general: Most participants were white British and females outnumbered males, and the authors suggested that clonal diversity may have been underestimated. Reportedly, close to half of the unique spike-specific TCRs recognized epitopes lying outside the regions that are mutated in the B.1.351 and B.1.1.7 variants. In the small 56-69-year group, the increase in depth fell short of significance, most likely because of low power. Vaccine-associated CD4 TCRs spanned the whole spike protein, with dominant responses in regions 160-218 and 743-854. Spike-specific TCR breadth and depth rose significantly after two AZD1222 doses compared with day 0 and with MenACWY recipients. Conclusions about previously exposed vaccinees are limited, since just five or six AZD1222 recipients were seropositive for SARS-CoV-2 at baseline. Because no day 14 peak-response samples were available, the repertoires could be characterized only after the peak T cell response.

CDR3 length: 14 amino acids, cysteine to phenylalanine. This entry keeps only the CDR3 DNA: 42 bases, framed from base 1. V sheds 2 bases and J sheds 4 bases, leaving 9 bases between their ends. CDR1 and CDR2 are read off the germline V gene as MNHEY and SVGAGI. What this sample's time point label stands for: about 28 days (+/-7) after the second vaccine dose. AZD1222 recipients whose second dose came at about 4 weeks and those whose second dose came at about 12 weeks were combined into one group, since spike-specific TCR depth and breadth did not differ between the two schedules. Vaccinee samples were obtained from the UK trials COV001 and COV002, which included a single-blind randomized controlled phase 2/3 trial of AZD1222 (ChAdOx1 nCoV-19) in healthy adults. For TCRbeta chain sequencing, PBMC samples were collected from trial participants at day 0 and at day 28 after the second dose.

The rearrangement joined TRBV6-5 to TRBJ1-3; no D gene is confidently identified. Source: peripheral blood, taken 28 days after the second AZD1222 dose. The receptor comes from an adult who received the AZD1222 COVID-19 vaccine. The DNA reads TGTGCCAGCAGTTACAGACCGGGGGGAAACACCATATATTTT. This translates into CASSYRPGGNTIYF.